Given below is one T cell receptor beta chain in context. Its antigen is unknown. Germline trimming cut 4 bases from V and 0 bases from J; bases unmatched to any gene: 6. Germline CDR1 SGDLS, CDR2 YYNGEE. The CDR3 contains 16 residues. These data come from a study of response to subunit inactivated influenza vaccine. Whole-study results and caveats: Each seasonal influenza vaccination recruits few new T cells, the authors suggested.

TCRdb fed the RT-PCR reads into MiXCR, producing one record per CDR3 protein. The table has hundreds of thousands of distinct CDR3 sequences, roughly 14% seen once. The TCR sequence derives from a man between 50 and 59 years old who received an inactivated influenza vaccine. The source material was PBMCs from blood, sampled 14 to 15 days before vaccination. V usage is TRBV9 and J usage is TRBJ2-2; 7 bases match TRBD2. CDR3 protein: CASSPGRGTNTGELFF. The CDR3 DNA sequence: TGTGCCAGCAGCCCGGGGCGGGGGACGAACACCGGGGAGCTGTTTTTT.